A selection of T cell receptor beta chains follows, all from one sample in a study of shared T cell receptors in the human thymus. Method: immunoSEQ multiplex PCR; TCRdb's copy keeps in-frame clones and lacks some. In the table there are over 350,000 clones, 95% of which are singletons. Material: thymocytes. The receptors were gathered from a human donor. The CDR3 runs from the conserved cysteine through the conserved F or W. A D gene is named only where the DNA matches it firmly. A clone size is listed for some rows: how often the clone was seen (once, few, many), or a class if it is expanded.

>.|TRBV7-2|TRBJ2-5|.|15
CASSLSRLAQETQYF
TGTGCCAGCAGCTTGTCCCGTCTAGCCCAAGAGACCCAGTACTTC
>TRBD1|TRBV5-1|TRBJ2-1|once|15
CASSGQGVSHNEQFF
TGCGCCAGCAGCGGACAGGGGGTCTCGCACAATGAGCAGTTCTTC
>.|TRBV28|TRBJ2-7|.|15
CASSLPAGSSVEQYF
TGTGCCAGCAGTTTACCGGCAGGGTCCTCCGTCGAGCAGTACTTC
>.|TRBV19|TRBJ1-2|.|11
CASSRGAGYTF
TGTGCCAGTAGTAGGGGGGCTGGCTACACCTTC
>.|TRBV6-1|TRBJ2-1|.|17
CASSEIRMGSTYNEQFF
TGTGCCAGCAGTGAAATCCGGATGGGAAGCACCTACAATGAGCAGTTCTTC
>TRBD1|TRBV9|TRBJ2-1|.|15
CASSVGDRGPTAQFF
TGTGCCAGCAGCGTGGGGGACAGGGGGCCCACCGCGCAGTTCTTC
>.|TRBV30|TRBJ2-7|.|15
CAWSPTGGRDYEQYF
TGTGCCTGGAGCCCAACAGGTGGGCGGGACTACGAGCAGTACTTC
>.|TRBV28|TRBJ1-2|once|16
CASSFRGAQKNYGYTF
TGTGCCAGCAGTTTCCGGGGGGCGCAAAAGAACTATGGCTACACCTTC
>.|TRBV9|TRBJ2-7|.|16
CASSVGPLVSAYEQYF
TGTGCCAGCAGCGTAGGTCCCCTAGTCTCTGCCTACGAGCAGTACTTC
>TRBD2|TRBV25-1|TRBJ2-1|.|16
CASSEVESGRWHEQFF
TGTGCCAGCAGTGAAGTTGAGAGCGGGAGGTGGCATGAGCAGTTCTTC
>TRBD2|TRBV5-4|TRBJ2-3|.|19
CASSSRRPEREGLRDTQYF
TGTGCCAGCAGCTCCCGTAGGCCAGAGCGGGAGGGCCTGCGAGATACGCAGTATTTT
>TRBD1|TRBV5-1|TRBJ1-1|.|12
CASSTTGVGAFF
TGCGCCAGCAGCACGACAGGGGTAGGGGCTTTCTTT
>.|TRBV7-2|TRBJ1-2|.|10
CASSNYGYTF
TGTGCCAGCAGCAATTATGGCTACACCTTC
>.|TRBV14|TRBJ2-5|.|17
CASSLTGIPLMSETQYF
TGTGCCAGCAGCCTGACAGGTATTCCGCTGATGAGTGAGACCCAGTACTTC
>.|TRBV27|TRBJ2-7|.|14
CASSNRDSPYEQYF
TGTGCCAGCAGTAACCGGGACTCCCCCTACGAGCAGTACTTC
>.|TRBV6-1|TRBJ2-2|.|13
CASTQGGTGELFF
TGTGCCAGCACCCAAGGGGGCACCGGGGAGCTGTTTTTT
>.|TRBV9|TRBJ1-2|.|15
CASSVEGGEDYGYTF
TGTGCCAGCAGCGTAGAAGGGGGGGAGGACTATGGCTACACCTTC
>TRBD1|TRBV19|TRBJ2-6|.|15
CASRTGGAGANVLTF
TGTGCCAGTAGAACAGGGGGCGCTGGGGCCAACGTCCTGACTTTC
>.|TRBV19|TRBJ1-2|.|13
CASTEGGLAGYTF
TGTGCCAGTACCGAGGGGGGGCTGGCTGGCTACACCTTC
>.|TRBV11-2|TRBJ1-3|.|18
CASSLDRFRVRSGNTIYF
TGTGCCAGCAGCTTAGATCGGTTTCGGGTTCGCTCTGGAAACACCATATATTTT
>TRBD1|TRBV29-1|TRBJ1-2|.|12
CSVPRDRAGYTF
TGCAGCGTTCCCCGGGACAGGGCTGGCTACACCTTC
>.|TRBV28|TRBJ2-7|.|14
CASSLSPGKGEQYF
TGTGCCAGCAGTTTATCCCCAGGGAAAGGCGAGCAGTACTTC
>TRBD1|TRBV14|TRBJ2-7|.|15
CASSQGQGDLGEQYF
TGTGCCAGCAGCCAAGGACAGGGGGACCTCGGTGAGCAGTACTTC
>.|TRBV14|TRBJ2-7|.|15
CASSQPGPSPLEQYF
TGTGCCAGCAGCCAGCCGGGGCCATCCCCCCTCGAGCAGTACTTC
>.|TRBV28|TRBJ2-7|.|16
CASTLRADHGVYEQYF
TGTGCCAGCACCCTAAGGGCCGACCATGGGGTCTACGAGCAGTACTTC
>.|TRBV29-1|TRBJ2-3|.|14
CSVEGESTRDTQYF
TGCAGCGTTGAGGGCGAGTCGACGAGGGATACGCAGTATTTT
>TRBD2|TRBV6-6|TRBJ2-2|.|15
CASTALAANTGELFF
TGTGCCAGCACTGCACTAGCGGCGAACACCGGGGAGCTGTTTTTT
>.|TRBV5-4|TRBJ2-7|.|19
CASSLVRVGWSGALYEQYF
TGTGCCAGCAGCTTGGTACGGGTTGGATGGAGCGGAGCTTTATACGAGCAGTACTTC
>TRBD2|TRBV14|TRBJ2-1|once|16
CASSHRAGSSYNEQFF
TGTGCCAGCAGCCACAGAGCGGGAAGCTCCTACAATGAGCAGTTCTTC
>.|TRBV19|TRBJ1-2|.|13
CASKRTANYGYTF
TGTGCCAGTAAAAGGACAGCTAACTATGGCTACACCTTC
>.|TRBV5-1|TRBJ1-1|.|16
CASSFGLDGGNTEAFF
TGCGCCAGCAGCTTTGGGTTAGACGGAGGGAACACTGAAGCTTTCTTT
>TRBD1|TRBV19|TRBJ1-4|once|17
CASSRDRGPESNEKLFF
TGTGCCAGTAGTAGGGACAGGGGCCCAGAGTCTAATGAAAAACTGTTTTTT
>.|TRBV19|TRBJ2-5|.|14
CASSIKRGEETQYF
TGTGCCAGTAGTATTAAAAGGGGGGAAGAGACCCAGTACTTC
>.|TRBV27|TRBJ1-1|.|16
CASNTGSTDPNTEAFF
TGTGCCAGCAACACGGGAAGCACAGACCCGAACACTGAAGCTTTCTTT
>.|TRBV6-1|TRBJ1-5|.|14
CASSATGSNQPQHF
TGTGCCAGCAGCGCGACGGGTAGCAATCAGCCCCAGCATTTT
>TRBD1|TRBV5-5|TRBJ2-7|.|17
CASSQPEGQGDPYEQYF
TGTGCCAGCAGCCAACCAGAGGGACAGGGAGATCCCTACGAGCAGTACTTC
>.|TRBV19|TRBJ2-7|.|14
CASSIGPTSYEQYF
TGTGCCAGTAGTATAGGGCCTACCTCCTACGAGCAGTACTTC
>TRBD1|TRBV5-6|TRBJ2-2|.|16
CASRFGQGVYTGELFF
TGTGCCAGCAGATTCGGACAGGGGGTGTACACCGGGGAGCTGTTTTTT
>.|TRBV9|TRBJ1-5|few|13
CASSGTDNQPQHF
TGTGCCAGCAGCGGGACAGACAATCAGCCCCAGCATTTT
>.|TRBV25-1|TRBJ1-2|.|12
CASSEGGYGYTF
TGTGCCAGCAGTGAAGGCGGGTATGGCTACACCTTC
>TRBD2|TRBV2|TRBJ2-7|.|14
CASLPGGPSYEQYF
TGTGCCAGTCTCCCGGGAGGCCCCTCCTACGAGCAGTACTTC
>.|TRBV20-1|TRBJ1-2|.|10
CSAPREGYTF
TGCAGTGCTCCGAGAGAAGGCTACACCTTC